This entry lists 30 T cell receptor beta chains sequenced from one sample in a study of relationships among human T cell subsets. From mRNA, alpha and beta CDR3 regions were amplified using semiquantitative ARM-PCR. ARM-PCR used tagged nested gene-specific primers, then communal superprimers for exponential amplification. One entry per CDR3 protein results from TCRdb running MiXCR on the multiplex PCR reads. The sample gives around 14,000 distinct CDR3 sequences, about 56% of which show up once; 35% is in the top ten. Sequencing used total T cells sorted from blood. These TCRs come from a man aged 35 to 55 in good health.

This chain connects TRBV10-2 to TRBJ2-1; D may be TRBD2 (5 bases). The CDR3 consists of 14 residues. V lost 0 bases, J lost 8 bases, and 11 bases lay in between. CDR1 is WSHSY and CDR2 is SAAADI in the germline V gene. The DNA for the CDR3 is TGCGCCAGCAGTGAGTCGAGGGCTGTGGATGAGCAGTTCTTC. Its protein product is CASSESRAVDEQFF.

This chain uses TRBV10-3 with TRBJ2-7; weak D call: TRBD1 (6 bases). With 2 bases removed from V and 3 bases from J, the gap between germline ends came to 11 bases. CDR3 length: 14 amino acids. Germline values: CDR1 ENHRY, CDR2 SYGVKD. Written as DNA, the CDR3 is TGTGCCATCAGTGAGGGCAGGGGTCACTACGAGCAGTACTTC. This translates into CAISEGRGHYEQYF.

The chain is built from TRBV27 and TRBJ1-5, with D hard to call. V was shortened by 3 bases and J by 3 bases, with 9 bases between the two germline ends. The CDR3 spans 14 residues. From germline, CDR1 is MNHEY and CDR2 SMNVEV (reference sequence). DNA of the CDR3: TGTGCCAGCAGTTTCGGAGCCAACAATCAGCCCCAGCATTTT. It is translated as CASSFGANNQPQHF.

By share, this clonotype counts as hyperexpanded. The rearrangement uses TRBV2 and TRBJ2-1; tentative D call: TRBD1 (7 bases). Germline values: CDR1 SNHLY, CDR2 FYNNEI. The CDR3 covers 14 residues. The V gene lost 3 bases and the J gene lost 7 bases, with 13 bases spanning the gap. The CDR3 DNA follows: TGTGCCAGCAGTGACCCAGGGGGGTCAAATGAGCAGTTCTTC. The encoded protein is CASSDPGGSNEQFF.

The chain is built from TRBV20-1 and TRBJ2-5; TRBD2 agrees at 12 bases. V gave up 5 bases and J gave up 3 bases; unmatched junction bases: 4. The CDR3 spans 14 residues. Germline assignment: CDR1 DFQATT and CDR2 SNEGSKA (reference sequence). CDR3 nucleotides: TGCAGTGCTGGCAGACTAGCGGGAGAAGAGACCCAGTACTTC. Its protein is CSAGRLAGEETQYF.

The chain joins TRBV6-6 to TRBJ1-1; D gene ambiguous. The CDR3 has 14 residues. Germline V gives CDR1 MNHNY, CDR2 SVGAGI (reference sequence). Trimming pared 2 bases from V and 6 bases from J, leaving 13 bases between. CDR3 nucleotide sequence: TGTGCCAGCAGTTACGAGGGCCTCGATTCTGAAGCTTTCTTT. Translated: CASSYEGLDSEAFF.

The V and J genes are TRBV28 and TRBJ2-1; TRBD1 agrees at 7 bases. CDR1 MDHEN and CDR2 SYDVKM come from the germline V gene. The CDR3 loop spans 15 amino acids. The V and J ends lost 5 bases and 6 bases, in that order; junction bases with no gene match: 10. Here the CDR3 reads CASSQNRGRGNEQFF. The CDR3 DNA follows: TGTGCCAGCAGTCAGAACAGGGGACGAGGCAATGAGCAGTTCTTC.

The chain recombines TRBV6-6 with TRBJ1-1; a weak D match, TRBD1 (5 bases). Germline V gives CDR1 MNHNY, CDR2 SVGAGI (reference sequence). The CDR3 runs 13 residues. V dropped 7 bases and J dropped 4 bases, with 13 bases sitting between them. The CDR3 spells CASKRGRGTEAFF. CDR3 bases: TGTGCCAGCAAGAGGGGCCGAGGCACTGAAGCTTTCTTT.

In this sample, this clonotype turned up a few times. The chain uses TRBV20-1 and TRBJ1-1; D remains unclear. V dropped 8 bases and J dropped 0 bases, with 10 bases sitting between them. The CDR3 extends over 12 amino acids. CDR1 is DFQATT and CDR2 is SNEGSKA in the germline V gene (reference sequence). The CDR3 region has the DNA TGCAGTACACACTGGATGAACACTGAAGCTTTCTTT. It is translated as CSTHWMNTEAFF.

This chain uses TRBV10-2 with TRBJ2-3, with 8 bases aligning to TRBD2. The V and J ends lost 3 bases and 2 bases, in that order; junction bases with no gene match: 4. The CDR3 has 15 amino acids. Looked up from germline, CDR1 is WSHSY and CDR2 is SAAADI. The CDR3 loop is CASSDSGSVTDTQYF. CDR3 sequence (DNA): TGCGCCAGCAGTGACAGCGGGAGTGTCACAGATACGCAGTATTTT.

This chain joins TRBV18 and TRBJ2-7; 7 nucleotides match TRBD1. This CDR3 contains 16 residues. From germline, CDR1 is KGHSH and CDR2 LQKENI. V was pared by 1 base and J by 2 bases, with 8 bases of the junction left unmatched. CDR3 in amino acids: CASSPLDRAGTYEQYF. The CDR3 DNA sequence: TGTGCCAGCTCACCACTCGACAGGGCCGGAACCTACGAGCAGTACTTC.

This chain uses TRBV11-2 with TRBJ2-7; D might be TRBD1 or TRBD2, each matching 5 bases. The V gene lost 1 base and the J gene lost 4 bases, with 11 bases spanning the gap. There are 14 residues in the CDR3. Germline V gives CDR1 SGHAT, CDR2 FQNNGV. CDR3 DNA: TGTGCCAGCAGCTTAGGGGCAGGGACGTACGAGCAGTACTTC. Its protein product is CASSLGAGTYEQYF.

This clonotype was detected only once. The chain combines TRBV30 with TRBJ2-7; 10 positions agree with TRBD1. This CDR3 is 14 amino acids long. CDR1 and CDR2 from the germline V gene are GTSNPN and SVGIG (reference sequence). V gave up 4 bases and J gave up 7 bases; unmatched junction bases: 10. CDR3 sequence reads: CAWKGTGVVREQYF. DNA of the CDR3: TGTGCCTGGAAGGGGACAGGGGTTGTGAGGGAGCAGTACTTC.

The chain recombines TRBV30 with TRBJ2-7, with D uncertain. Trimming stripped 1 base from V and 4 bases from J, with 11 bases between. This CDR3 has 13 residues. Germline V lookup: CDR1 GTSNPN, CDR2 SVGIG (reference sequence). The chain's CDR3 is CAWSGHTLYEQYF. In nucleotides, the CDR3 is TGTGCCTGGAGTGGTCACACCCTATACGAGCAGTACTTC.

The chain carries TRBV14 and TRBJ2-7; tentative D call: TRBD2 (6 bases). Trimming took off 8 bases at V and 6 bases at J, with 17 bases between the two ends. Germline V gives CDR1 SGHDN, CDR2 FVKESK. CDR3 length: 13 residues. The CDR3 nucleotides are TGTGCCAGCGGTAATGTAGGGACTGGCGAGCAGTACTTC. Translating gives CASGNVGTGEQYF.

The chain carries TRBV28 and TRBJ1-1; D gene uncertain. V shed 5 bases and J shed 5 bases, with 12 bases lying between them. This CDR3 comprises 13 residues. CDR1 and CDR2 (germline): MDHEN, SYDVKM. The CDR3 is CASSRRPDTEAFF. The CDR3 region has the DNA TGTGCCAGCAGTCGACGGCCGGATACTGAAGCTTTCTTT. Looking up the rest from reference TRBV28 and TRBJ1-1 gives the full variable domain: DVKVTQSSRYLVKRTGEKVFLECVQDMDHENMFWYRQDPGLGLRLIYFSYDVKMKEKGDIPEGYSVSREKKERFSLILESASTNQTSMYLCASSRRPDTEAFFGQGTRLTVV.

This clonotype was seen only a few times. The chain links TRBV27 to TRBJ2-7; 7 bases match TRBD1. V lost 4 bases, J lost 2 bases, and 8 bases stayed unmatched. This CDR3 has 15 amino acids. Germline loops: CDR1 MNHEY, CDR2 SMNVEV (reference sequence). The chain's CDR3 is CASSSTGKVTYEQYF. The DNA for the CDR3 is TGTGCCAGCAGTTCGACAGGGAAGGTAACCTACGAGCAGTACTTC.

CDR3 residues: CASSSYLRVTDTQYF. CDR3 bases: TGTGCCAGCAGCTCCTACCTCCGAGTCACAGATACGCAGTATTTT. J is TRBJ2-3 and V is TRBV28; D unclear. V was clipped by 6 bases and J by 2 bases, with 15 bases between them. Germline lookup yields CDR1 MDHEN and CDR2 SYDVKM. The CDR3 is made up of 15 amino acids.

CDR3 residues: CASSLGLAKSSYNEQFF. The CDR3 nucleotides are TGTGCCAGCAGCCTGGGACTAGCGAAAAGCTCCTACAATGAGCAGTTCTTC. J is TRBJ2-1 and V is TRBV7-6; 10 bases match TRBD2. The CDR3 length is 17 residues. With V trimmed by 5 bases and J by 0 bases, 7 bases remained unmatched. The germline CDR1 and CDR2 sequences are SGHVS and FNYEAQ.

The chain joins TRBV6-4 to TRBJ2-1; 10 nucleotides line up with TRBD2. In germline, CDR1 is MRHNA, CDR2 SNTAGT. This CDR3 comprises 16 residues. The ends lost 7 bases at V and 4 bases at J; junction bases unmatched: 10. CDR3 DNA sequence: TGTGCCAGCATCAGGCTAGCGGGGGAAGGTTACAATGAGCAGTTCTTC. It yields the protein CASIRLAGEGYNEQFF.

The CDR3 nucleotides read TGTGCCAGCAGCTTACAGGGGGTTCGGCTCGGGGCCAACGTCCTGACTTTC. Encoded protein: CASSLQGVRLGANVLTF. V usage is TRBV7-9 and J usage is TRBJ2-6, with 7 bases fitting TRBD1. Germline CDR1 reads SEHNR; CDR2 reads FQNEAQ (reference sequence). The CDR3 covers 17 residues. The trim removed 2 bases at V and 4 bases at J, leaving 8 bases unmatched.

This clonotype turned up a few times. The V call is TRBV12-3 or TRBV12-4, the J call TRBJ2-1; D not certain. Trimming cost V 3 bases and J 2 bases, with 8 bases left between them. This CDR3 comprises 14 residues. The CDR3 loop reads CASSFLRPYNEQFF. As DNA, the CDR3 is TGTGCCAGCAGTTTTCTGAGACCCTACAATGAGCAGTTCTTC.

This sequence joins TRBV7-9 and TRBJ2-5; D remains unclear. CDR3 size: 14 residues. Trimming took off 2 bases at V and 5 bases at J, with 12 bases between the two ends. Germline V lookup: CDR1 SEHNR, CDR2 FQNEAQ (reference sequence). In DNA form, the CDR3 reads TGTGCCAGCAGCTTATTAGGGTCCGGTGAGACCCAGTACTTC. Translation: CASSLLGSGETQYF.

The J gene is TRBJ2-5, the V gene TRBV4-1; 10 bases match TRBD2. Trimming took 4 bases from V and 4 from J; bases not matched to a gene: 15. CDR1 is MGHRA and CDR2 is YSYEKL in the germline V gene. This CDR3 spans 18 amino acids. CDR3 bases: TGCGCCAGCAGCCCTCGTTGGGTGAGCGGGGGGGCTGGAGAGACCCAGTACTTC. Amino acids: CASSPRWVSGGAGETQYF.

The chain links TRBV28 to TRBJ1-4; D unclear. The V end lost 3 bases, the J end lost 5 bases, and 1 base lay between the germline ends. The length of the CDR3 is 11 residues. Germline CDR1 reads MDHEN; CDR2 reads SYDVKM. In DNA form, the CDR3 reads TGTGCCAGCAGTTTCAATGAAAAACTGTTTTTT. Translated: CASSFNEKLFF.

The genes are TRBV20-1 and TRBJ2-3; weak D call: TRBD2 (6 bases). V was pared by 0 bases and J by 6 bases, with 19 bases between. The CDR3 consists of 16 residues. Germline CDR1 and CDR2: DFQATT and SNEGSKA (reference sequence). The CDR3 spells CSARDQEGLRWDTQYF. The CDR3 coding sequence is TGCAGTGCTAGAGATCAGGAGGGACTTAGATGGGATACGCAGTATTTT.

The chain recombines TRBV30 with TRBJ1-1; D is ambiguous. The CDR3 is 13 amino acids. CDR1 is GTSNPN and CDR2 is SVGIG in the germline V gene (reference sequence). V was pared by 3 bases and J by 7 bases, with 15 bases between. In DNA form, the CDR3 reads TGTGCCTGGAGCCCCACCCCCCAGATTGAAGCTTTCTTT. Its translation is CAWSPTPQIEAFF.

This clonotype was seen more than once but under ten times. The genes are TRBV29-1 and TRBJ2-7; TRBD2 matches at 7 bases. Per the germline V gene, CDR1 is SQVTM and CDR2 is ANQGSEA. This CDR3 is 11 amino acids long. V was pared by 7 bases and J by 2 bases, with 2 bases of the junction left unmatched. The CDR3 region is CSAGTTYEQYF. CDR3 DNA: TGCAGCGCCGGGACTACCTACGAGCAGTACTTC.

This chain joins TRBV11-2 and TRBJ2-7, with TRBD1 identical over 9 bases. Losses at the gene ends were 10 bases for V and 6 bases for J; bases not matched to a gene: 7. This CDR3 spans 12 amino acids. Germline V gives CDR1 SGHAT, CDR2 FQNNGV. The CDR3 loop reads CATGQGGVEQYF. CDR3 DNA sequence: TGTGCCACGGGACAGGGAGGGGTCGAGCAGTACTTC. Complete variable domain (other parts from reference TRBV11-2 and TRBJ2-7): EAGVAQSPRYKIIEKRQSVAFWCNPISGHATLYWYQQILGQGPKLLIQFQNNGVVDDSQLPKDRFSAERLKGVDSTLKIQPAKLEDSAVYLCATGQGGVEQYFGPGTRLTVT.

The genes are TRBV29-1 and TRBJ2-1; 8 bases line up with TRBD2. Trimming took 4 bases from V and 4 from J; bases not matched to a gene: 3. In germline, CDR1 is SQVTM, CDR2 ANQGSEA. The CDR3 is made up of 13 amino acids. The CDR3 DNA sequence: TGCAGCGTTGCGGGGGGGACTTACAATGAGCAGTTCTTC. It specifies CSVAGGTYNEQFF.